The TCR beta chain under discussion was sequenced for a study of cytomegalovirus exposure and HLA in healthy donors. Broader study findings: Under in vitro conditions, three CMV-associated chains were confirmed as specific for CMV antigens. It is likely that the observed cluster of highly shared sequence variants was a sequencing artifact.

At sampling all donors were nominally healthy, likely with unrecorded immune exposures. V dropped 1 base and J dropped 4 bases, with 7 bases sitting between them. Germline V gives CDR1 SNHLY, CDR2 FYNNEI. The CDR3 has 14 amino acids. Notes on this clone: Its antigen is undetermined.

A multiplex PCR was run with 60 Vbeta primers and 13 Jbeta primers. Generated by immunoSEQ multiplex PCR, the TCRdb table keeps only in-frame clones and is missing some. Here the sample spans approximately 190,000 clones, over 75% being singletons. This chain uses TRBV2 with TRBJ1-4; D gene ambiguous. The sequencing input was PBMCs. The source is a man aged 45-60 years in good health and CMV-seronegative. CDR3 residues: CASSEGGDNEKLFF. CDR3 sequence (DNA): TGTGCCAGCAGTGAAGGAGGTGATAATGAAAAACTGTTTTTT. Complete variable domain (other parts from reference TRBV2 and TRBJ1-4): EPEVTQTPSHQVTQMGQEVILRCVPISNHLYFYWYRQILGQKVEFLVSFYNNEISEKSEIFDDQFSVERPDGSNFTLKIRSTKLEDSAMYFCASSEGGDNEKLFFGSGTQLSVL.